The 25 T cell receptor beta chains in this list originate from one sample, sequenced in a study of cytomegalovirus exposure and HLA in healthy donors. Profiled with immunoSEQ multiplex PCR; TCRdb holds only in-frame clones, not every one. The sample holds approximately 73,000 clones, 95% seen once. Sequencing input: PBMCs. The receptors stem from a man aged 18 to 35 in good health and CMV-seronegative.

This clone turned up a few times. This sequence joins TRBV28 and TRBJ1-5, with unresolved D. V shed 5 bases and J shed 4 bases, with 12 bases lying between them. The germline gives CDR1 MDHEN, CDR2 SYDVKM. The CDR3 spans 14 residues. Written as DNA, the CDR3 is TGTGCCAGCAGTCACGGGAGGTATAATCAGCCCCAGCATTTT. This translates into CASSHGRYNQPQHF. The complete variable domain, with remaining parts taken from reference TRBV28 and TRBJ1-5, reads DVKVTQSSRYLVKRTGEKVFLECVQDMDHENMFWYRQDPGLGLRLIYFSYDVKMKEKGDIPEGYSVSREKKERFSLILESASTNQTSMYLCASSHGRYNQPQHFGDGTRLSIL.

V gene TRBV5-1 combines with J gene TRBJ2-1; 11 positions match TRBD2. V lost 4 bases and J lost 3; bases outside the gene matches: 6. Germline V gene lookup returns CDR1 SGHRS and CDR2 YFSETQ. The CDR3 length is 16 residues. This chain's CDR3 is CASSARTSGGYNEQFF. DNA for the CDR3: TGCGCCAGCAGCGCGAGAACTAGCGGGGGCTACAATGAGCAGTTCTTC.

A few counts support this clone. This chain joins TRBV15 and TRBJ2-1; 7 bases align to TRBD1. Trimming removed 0 bases from V and 5 bases from J; junction bases left unmatched: 4. Germline-derived CDR1 and CDR2 are LNHNV and YYDKDF (reference sequence). The CDR3 sequence is 15 residues long. This chain's CDR3 is CATSREGQSNNEQFF. The CDR3 DNA follows: TGTGCCACCAGCAGAGAGGGACAGTCCAACAATGAGCAGTTCTTC.

J is TRBJ1-2 and V is TRBV28; possible D gene TRBD1, 6 bases. Trimming left V 0 bases short and J 8 bases short, with 10 bases between. Germline CDR1 reads MDHEN; CDR2 reads SYDVKM. This CDR3 has 13 amino acids. CDR3 sequence reads: CASSLWGGTGYTF. The CDR3 DNA sequence: TGTGCCAGCAGTTTATGGGGGGGGACAGGCTACACCTTC.

V gene TRBV28 combines with J gene TRBJ1-1, with D maybe TRBD1 (6 bases). Deletions cut 0 bases from V and 3 bases from J, with 8 bases between. CDR1 and CDR2 (germline): MDHEN, SYDVKM. There are 14 residues in the CDR3. In nucleotides, the CDR3 is TGTGCCAGCAGTTTATGGGCAGGGGACACTGAAGCTTTCTTT. Encoded protein: CASSLWAGDTEAFF.

The chain links TRBV7-8 to TRBJ1-5; D possibly corresponds to TRBD1 (5 bases). The germline V and J ends were trimmed by 1 base and 6 bases, with 10 bases remaining between them. The germline V gene encodes CDR1 SGHVS and CDR2 FQNEAQ. The CDR3 has 14 amino acids. The CDR3 loop reads CASSLVGGFQPQHF. The CDR3 coding sequence is TGTGCCAGCAGCTTAGTGGGGGGGTTTCAGCCCCAGCATTTT.

This clone was observed once. This chain connects TRBV5-4 to TRBJ1-1; D may be TRBD1 (5 bases). Per the germline V gene, CDR1 is SGHNT and CDR2 is YYREEE (reference sequence). Deletions cut 2 bases from V and 1 base from J, with 15 bases between. The CDR3 covers 16 residues. This chain's CDR3 is CASSFGYRPQNTEAFF. CDR3 coding DNA: TGTGCCAGCAGCTTTGGTTACAGGCCCCAGAACACTGAAGCTTTCTTT. Looking up the rest from reference TRBV5-4 and TRBJ1-1 gives the full variable domain: ETGVTQSPTHLIKTRGQQVTLRCSSQSGHNTVSWYQQALGQGPQFIFQYYREEENGRGNFPPRFSGLQFPNYSSELNVNALELDDSALYLCASSFGYRPQNTEAFFGQGTRLTVV.

This clone appeared a single time. The V gene is TRBV19, the J gene TRBJ2-7; 7 bases align to TRBD1. Germline V gives CDR1 LNHDA, CDR2 SQIVND (reference sequence). The junction had 8 bases not matched to a gene; V was cut back by 7 bases and J by 2 bases. The CDR3 has 14 residues. In DNA, the CDR3 is TGTGCCAGTACCCTTGGCCAGGGGGCCTACGAGCAGTACTTC. This codes for CASTLGQGAYEQYF.

The gene calls are TRBV10-3 and TRBJ2-1, with 7 bases matching TRBD1. The germline gives CDR1 ENHRY, CDR2 SYGVKD. Germline trimming cut 7 bases from V and 0 bases from J; bases unmatched to any gene: 18. The CDR3 length is 19 residues. For the CDR3, the DNA is TGTGCCATCACTCGATCGACAGGGACCCAACCTAACTCCTACAATGAGCAGTTCTTC. It yields the protein CAITRSTGTQPNSYNEQFF.

This clone was counted a single time. CDR3 bases: TGTGCCAGCAGCTTTGGGCTTGGCGAGCAGTACTTC. Its protein is CASSFGLGEQYF. The V call is TRBV7-2, the J call TRBJ2-7; D gene ambiguous. V was shortened by 3 bases and J by 6 bases, with 9 bases between the two germline ends. The CDR3 loop spans 12 amino acids. The germline gives CDR1 SGHTA, CDR2 FQGNSA.

The chain uses TRBV11-1 and TRBJ2-7, with D unclear. Germline V gives CDR1 SGHAT, CDR2 FQDESV (reference sequence). The CDR3 spans 13 residues. V was shortened by 2 bases and J by 3 bases, with 8 bases between the two germline ends. CDR3 in DNA: TGTGCCAGCAGCTTAAACAGTAACTACGAGCAGTACTTC. Its protein product is CASSLNSNYEQYF.

The chain couples TRBV5-4 to TRBJ1-1, with D perhaps TRBD1 (5 bases). V lost 4 bases, J lost 2 bases, and 12 bases lay in between. CDR1 SGHNT and CDR2 YYREEE come from the germline V gene (reference sequence). The CDR3 length is 14 residues. The CDR3 sequence: CASSQMTANTEAFF. The CDR3 coding sequence is TGTGCCAGCAGCCAAATGACAGCTAACACTGAAGCTTTCTTT.

The J gene is TRBJ1-2, the V gene TRBV9, with 9 nucleotides matching TRBD1. The CDR3 is 16 amino acids. The germline V gene encodes CDR1 SGDLS and CDR2 YYNGEE. V gave up 2 bases and J gave up 3 bases; unmatched junction bases: 8. The CDR3 is CASSVQRTGEDYGYTF. CDR3 nucleotide sequence: TGTGCCAGCAGCGTCCAACGGACAGGGGAGGACTATGGCTACACCTTC.

This chain joins TRBV13 and TRBJ2-7, with 9 bases lining up with TRBD1. V gave up 2 bases and J gave up 6 bases; unmatched junction bases: 8. The germline CDR1 and CDR2 sequences are PRHDT and FYEKMQ (reference sequence). This CDR3 is 15 amino acids long. In DNA, the CDR3 is TGTGCCAGCAGCTTACCGGCAGGGACAGGGTCCGAGCAGTACTTC. This codes for CASSLPAGTGSEQYF.

The chain uses TRBV10-2 and TRBJ1-1; D uncertain. Trimming pared 4 bases from V and 4 bases from J, leaving 13 bases between. This CDR3 spans 14 amino acids. The germline V gene has CDR1 WSHSY and CDR2 SAAADI. The CDR3 is CASSASGEGTEAFF. As DNA, the CDR3 is TGCGCCAGCAGTGCCTCGGGAGAAGGCACTGAAGCTTTCTTT.

V and J are TRBV7-6 and TRBJ2-5, with 9 nucleotides matching TRBD2. The ends lost 0 bases at V and 1 base at J; junction bases unmatched: 3. CDR1 and CDR2 (germline): SGHVS, FNYEAQ. The CDR3 spans 16 residues. CDR3 bases: TGTGCCAGCAGCTTAGCTCGCGGGGGGGCCCAAGAGACCCAGTACTTC. Protein product: CASSLARGGAQETQYF.

The genes are TRBV29-1 and TRBJ2-3; the match to TRBD2 covers 9 bases. This CDR3 has 15 amino acids. CDR1 and CDR2 (germline): SQVTM, ANQGSEA. With 4 bases clipped from V and 2 bases from J, the junction kept 7 bases outside the gene matches. CDR3 in amino acids: CSVVTAGGPTDTQYF. CDR3 DNA: TGCAGCGTTGTCACGGCGGGGGGGCCCACAGATACGCAGTATTTT.

V gene TRBV5-8 combines with J gene TRBJ1-1; D is unresolved. The V and J ends lost 2 bases and 0 bases respectively, with 17 bases between them. The CDR3 is made up of 17 amino acids. The germline gives CDR1 SGHTS, CDR2 YDEGEE. The CDR3 loop reads CASSFLVSWELNTEAFF. Here the CDR3 DNA reads TGTGCCAGCAGCTTTTTGGTTTCATGGGAGTTGAACACTGAAGCTTTCTTT.

This chain joins TRBV30 and TRBJ1-3, with no clear D. This CDR3 spans 12 amino acids. CDR1 and CDR2 (germline): GTSNPN, SVGIG (reference sequence). Trimming took 1 base from V and 4 from J, leaving 5 bases between them. This CDR3 reads CAWSALGNTIYF. DNA of the CDR3: TGTGCCTGGAGTGCCCTCGGAAACACCATATATTTT.

This clone occurred once. The chain employs TRBV19 and TRBJ1-1; TRBD1 aligns across 10 bases. CDR3 length: 17 residues. With V trimmed by 5 bases and J by 1 base, 10 bases remained unmatched. Germline CDR1 reads LNHDA; CDR2 reads SQIVND (reference sequence). The DNA of the CDR3 is TGTGCCAGTAGTGCCCGTCCCGGGACAGGGGCGAACACTGAAGCTTTCTTT. Its translation is CASSARPGTGANTEAFF.

This sequence joins TRBV27 and TRBJ1-2, with D possibly TRBD1 on 5 matching bases. Per the germline V gene, CDR1 is MNHEY and CDR2 is SMNVEV (reference sequence). This CDR3 contains 14 residues. Trimming removed 5 bases from V and 4 bases from J, with 14 bases in between. CDR3 loop: CASSPLGTGYGYTF. Here the CDR3 DNA reads TGTGCCAGCAGTCCCCTCGGGACTGGCTATGGCTACACCTTC.

The chain has TRBV4-3 and TRBJ2-3; 9 bases map to TRBD2. The V gene end was trimmed by 0 bases and the J gene end by 4 bases; junction bases not matched to a gene: 11. The CDR3 spans 18 residues. Germline V gives CDR1 LGHNA, CDR2 YSLEER. CDR3 DNA: TGCGCCAGCAGCCAAGAGATCGGTTTCGCGGGGGGGGCAGATACGCAGTATTTT. Protein product: CASSQEIGFAGGADTQYF.

This clone was picked up one time. The rearrangement joins TRBV19 to TRBJ1-5; 8 bases align to TRBD1. Germline V gives CDR1 LNHDA, CDR2 SQIVND (reference sequence). This CDR3 region has 14 residues. The J segment lost 4 bases and the V segment lost 4 bases, leaving 3 bases of the junction unmatched. CDR3: CASSTTGGNQPQHF. The CDR3 nucleotides are TGTGCCAGTAGTACAACAGGGGGTAATCAGCCCCAGCATTTT.

J is TRBJ2-3 and V is TRBV9, with D uncertain. The germline V gene has CDR1 SGDLS and CDR2 YYNGEE. Trimming stripped 2 bases from V and 2 bases from J, with 6 bases between. CDR3 length equals 13 residues. CDR3 DNA sequence: TGTGCCAGCAGCGTGGAGCCCACAGATACGCAGTATTTT. Protein product: CASSVEPTDTQYF.

This chain connects TRBV6-5 to TRBJ2-7, with D possibly matching TRBD2 (5 bases). The germline gives CDR1 MNHEY, CDR2 SVGAGI. The CDR3 covers 11 residues. The ends were cut back, 7 bases at V and 6 bases at J, with 10 bases in the middle. The CDR3 loop is CASIRGREQYF. The CDR3 DNA follows: TGTGCCAGCATTCGGGGTCGCGAGCAGTACTTC.